What follows is one T cell receptor beta chain and its context. Its antigen remains unknown. This sample stems from a study of T cell responses to AZD1222 COVID-19 vaccine. The overall study: Timing groups of about 4 and about 12 weeks for second doses were pooled.

Using immunoSEQ multiplex PCR, the repertoire was profiled, and TCRdb retains in-frame clones only, with some absent. Of about 170,000 clones listed, over 85% were seen once; the top ten hold around 1.7%. Regarding the study as a whole: Reports indicate that nearly half of spike-specific TCRs are directed at unmutated variant regions. Donors, mostly white British, included more females; clonal diversity was possibly underestimated.

The germline gives CDR1 SGHRS, CDR2 YFSETQ. The CDR3 sequence is 16 residues long. Between the trimmed V and J ends, which lost 0 bases and 1 base, there was a span of 11 bases. This TCR was recovered from an adult in good health. The starting material was peripheral blood, obtained on day 0 of AZD1222 vaccination. The rearrangement uses TRBV5-1 and TRBJ2-1, with D possibly TRBD1 on 5 matching bases. The DNA for the CDR3 is TGCGCCAGCAGCTTGGGAAACACAGGTTCCTACAATGAGCAGTTCTTC. Its translation is CASSLGNTGSYNEQFF.